This TCR beta chain was documented in a study of blood T cell repertoires in COVID-19. Study summary: From T cells, B-cell-depleted T cells, or PBMCs came the material, which was cDNA or gDNA.

Unmatched junction bases numbered 4, after V lost 1 base and J lost 5 bases. The germline gives CDR1 SGHNT, CDR2 YYREEE (reference sequence). The CDR3 spans 15 residues. The method was immunoSEQ multiplex PCR; TCRdb's version includes in-frame clones alone and lacks a portion of them. The repertoire holds fewer than 250,000 clones, with about four fifths as singletons. Individuals drawn from some 25 US areas were roughly 18 to 95 years old. Clinical history reported by participants formed the basis on which cohorts were assigned. Recovered status applied to Cohort 3 donors who had two consecutive negative PCRs. It also applied to those with clearance or with symptom resolution.

The chain links TRBV5-4 to TRBJ1-5, with TRBD1 identical over 9 bases. Sample: PBMCs or T cells enriched from blood (not recorded which). The TCR comes from a woman aged 25 to 45 who had recovered from COVID-19. CDR3 amino acids: CASSLMGQGHQPQHF. CDR3 nucleotides: TGTGCCAGCAGCTTGATGGGACAGGGTCATCAGCCCCAGCATTTT. Supplemented by reference TRBV5-4 and TRBJ1-5, the full variable domain reads ETGVTQSPTHLIKTRGQQVTLRCSSQSGHNTVSWYQQALGQGPQFIFQYYREEENGRGNFPPRFSGLQFPNYSSELNVNALELDDSALYLCASSLMGQGHQPQHFGDGTRLSIL.